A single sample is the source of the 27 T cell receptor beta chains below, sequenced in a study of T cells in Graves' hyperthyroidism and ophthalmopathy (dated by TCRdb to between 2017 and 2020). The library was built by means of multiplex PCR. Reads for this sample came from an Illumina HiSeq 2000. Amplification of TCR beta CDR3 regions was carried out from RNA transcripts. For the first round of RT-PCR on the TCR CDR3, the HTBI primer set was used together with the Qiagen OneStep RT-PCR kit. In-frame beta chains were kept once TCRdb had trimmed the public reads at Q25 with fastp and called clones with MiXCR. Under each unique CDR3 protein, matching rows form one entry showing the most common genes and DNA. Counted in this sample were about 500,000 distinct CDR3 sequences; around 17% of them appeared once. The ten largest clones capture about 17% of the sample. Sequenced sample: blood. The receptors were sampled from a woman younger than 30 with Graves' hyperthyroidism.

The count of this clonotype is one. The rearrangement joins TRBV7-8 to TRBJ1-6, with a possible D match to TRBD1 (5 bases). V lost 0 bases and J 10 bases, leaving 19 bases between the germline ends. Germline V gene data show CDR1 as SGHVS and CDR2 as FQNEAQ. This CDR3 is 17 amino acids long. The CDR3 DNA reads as TGTGCCAGCAGCTTAGCGGGTCTGGGGCTATCTGGGTCACCCCTCCACTTT. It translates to CASSLAGLGLSGSPLHF.

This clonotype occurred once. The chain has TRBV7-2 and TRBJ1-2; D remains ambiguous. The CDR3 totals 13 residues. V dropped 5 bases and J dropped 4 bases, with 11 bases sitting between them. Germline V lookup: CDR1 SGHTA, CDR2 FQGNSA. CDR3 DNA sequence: TGTGCCAGCAGCCAAGGTTTTGTCTATGGCTACACCTTC. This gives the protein CASSQGFVYGYTF. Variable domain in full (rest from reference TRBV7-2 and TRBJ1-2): GAGVSQSPSNKVTEKGKDVELRCDPISGHTALYWYRQSLGQGLEFLIYFQGNSAPDKSGLPSDRFSAERTGGSVSTLTIQRTQQEDSAVYLCASSQGFVYGYTFGSGTRLTVV.

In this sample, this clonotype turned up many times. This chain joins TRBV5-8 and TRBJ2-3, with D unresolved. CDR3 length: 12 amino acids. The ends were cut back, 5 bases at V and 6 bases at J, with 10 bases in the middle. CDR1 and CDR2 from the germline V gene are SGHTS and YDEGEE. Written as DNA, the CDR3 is TGTGCCAGCAGTTCTCCCCGGGATACGCAGTATTTT. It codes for CASSSPRDTQYF.

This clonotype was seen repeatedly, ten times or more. The CDR3 spells CASSEVGAFNEKLFF. CDR3 DNA sequence: TGTGCCAGCAGTGAAGTCGGGGCCTTTAATGAAAAACTGTTTTTT. J is TRBJ1-4 and V is TRBV2; TRBD1 might be the D (5 bases). This CDR3 region has 15 residues. Per the germline V gene, CDR1 is SNHLY and CDR2 is FYNNEI. V lost 1 base, J lost 4 bases, and 10 bases lay in between. Variable domain in full (rest from reference TRBV2 and TRBJ1-4): EPEVTQTPSHQVTQMGQEVILRCVPISNHLYFYWYRQILGQKVEFLVSFYNNEISEKSEIFDDQFSVERPDGSNFTLKIRSTKLEDSAMYFCASSEVGAFNEKLFFGSGTQLSVL.

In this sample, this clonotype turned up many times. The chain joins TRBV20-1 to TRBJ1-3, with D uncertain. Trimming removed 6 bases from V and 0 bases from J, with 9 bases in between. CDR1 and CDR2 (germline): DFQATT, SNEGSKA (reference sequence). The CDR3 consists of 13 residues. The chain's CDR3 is CSAEDVSGNTIYF. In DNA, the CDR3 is TGCAGTGCCGAGGATGTCTCTGGAAACACCATATATTTT.

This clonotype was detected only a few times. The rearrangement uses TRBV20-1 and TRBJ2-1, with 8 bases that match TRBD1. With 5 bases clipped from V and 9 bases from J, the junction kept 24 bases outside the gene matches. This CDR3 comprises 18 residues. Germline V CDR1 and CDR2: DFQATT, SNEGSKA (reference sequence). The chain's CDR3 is CSAESIRTGSKVFSEQFF. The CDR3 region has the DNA TGCAGTGCTGAATCAATTCGGACAGGGTCTAAAGTGTTTAGTGAGCAGTTCTTC.

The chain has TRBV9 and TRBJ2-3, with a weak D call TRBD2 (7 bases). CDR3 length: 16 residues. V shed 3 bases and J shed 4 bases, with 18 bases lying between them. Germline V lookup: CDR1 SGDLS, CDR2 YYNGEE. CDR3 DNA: TGTGCCAGCAGCGCCCTACTGGGCGGGGGCGCAGATACGCAGTATTTT. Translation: CASSALLGGGADTQYF. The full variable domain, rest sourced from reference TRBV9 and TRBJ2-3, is DSGVTQTPKHLITATGQRVTLRCSPRSGDLSVYWYQQSLDQGLQFLIQYYNGEERAKGNILERFSAQQFPDLHSELNLSSLELGDSALYFCASSALLGGGADTQYFGPGTRLTVL.

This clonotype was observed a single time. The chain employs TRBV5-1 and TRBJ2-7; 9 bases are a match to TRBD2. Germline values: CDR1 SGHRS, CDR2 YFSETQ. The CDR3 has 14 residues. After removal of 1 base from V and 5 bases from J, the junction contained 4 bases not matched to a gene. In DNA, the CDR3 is TGCGCCAGCAGCTTGCGGACTAGCGCGCACGAGCAGTACTTC. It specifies CASSLRTSAHEQYF.

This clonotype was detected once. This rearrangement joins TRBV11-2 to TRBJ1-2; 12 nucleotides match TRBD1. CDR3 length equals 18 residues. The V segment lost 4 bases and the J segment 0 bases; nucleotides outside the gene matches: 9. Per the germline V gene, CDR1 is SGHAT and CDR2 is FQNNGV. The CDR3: CASSWPRDRGLTNYGYTF. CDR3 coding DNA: TGTGCCAGCAGCTGGCCCCGGGACAGGGGGCTGACTAACTATGGCTACACCTTC.

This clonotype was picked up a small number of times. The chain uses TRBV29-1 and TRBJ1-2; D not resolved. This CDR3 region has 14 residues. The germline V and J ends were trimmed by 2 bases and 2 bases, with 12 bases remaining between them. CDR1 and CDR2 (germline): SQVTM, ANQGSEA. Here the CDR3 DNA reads TGCAGCGTTGAATTTGAGGAGTGGAACTATGGCTACACCTTC. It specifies CSVEFEEWNYGYTF.

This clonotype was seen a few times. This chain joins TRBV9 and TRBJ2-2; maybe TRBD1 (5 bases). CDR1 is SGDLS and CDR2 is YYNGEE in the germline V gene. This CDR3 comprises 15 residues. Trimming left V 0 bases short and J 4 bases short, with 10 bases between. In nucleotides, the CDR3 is TGTGCCAGCAGCGTAGCAGGAAGGGGCACCGGGGAGCTGTTTTTT. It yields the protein CASSVAGRGTGELFF. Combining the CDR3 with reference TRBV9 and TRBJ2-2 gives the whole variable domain DSGVTQTPKHLITATGQRVTLRCSPRSGDLSVYWYQQSLDQGLQFLIQYYNGEERAKGNILERFSAQQFPDLHSELNLSSLELGDSALYFCASSVAGRGTGELFFGEGSRLTVL.

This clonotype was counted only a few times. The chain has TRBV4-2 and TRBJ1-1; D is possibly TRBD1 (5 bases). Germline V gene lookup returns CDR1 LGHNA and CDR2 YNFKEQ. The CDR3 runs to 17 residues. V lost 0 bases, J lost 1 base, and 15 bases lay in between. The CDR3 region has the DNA TGTGCCAGCAGCCAAGATCTTACAGGACGGGGGAACACTGAAGCTTTCTTT. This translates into CASSQDLTGRGNTEAFF.

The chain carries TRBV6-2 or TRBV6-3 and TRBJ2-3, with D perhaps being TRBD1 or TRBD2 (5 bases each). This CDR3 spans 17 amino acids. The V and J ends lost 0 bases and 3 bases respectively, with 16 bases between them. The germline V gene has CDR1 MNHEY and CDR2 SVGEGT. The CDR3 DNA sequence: TGTGCCAGCAGTTACTCGATCTGGGGGAGACTGACAGATACGCAGTATTTT. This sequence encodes CASSYSIWGRLTDTQYF.

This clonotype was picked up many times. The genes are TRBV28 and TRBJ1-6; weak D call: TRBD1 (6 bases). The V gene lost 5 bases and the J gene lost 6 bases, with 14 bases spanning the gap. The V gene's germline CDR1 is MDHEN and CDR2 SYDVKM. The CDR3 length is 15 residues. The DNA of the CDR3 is TGTGCCAGCAGTCCCAGACAGGAATTTAATTCACCCCTCCACTTT. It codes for CASSPRQEFNSPLHF.

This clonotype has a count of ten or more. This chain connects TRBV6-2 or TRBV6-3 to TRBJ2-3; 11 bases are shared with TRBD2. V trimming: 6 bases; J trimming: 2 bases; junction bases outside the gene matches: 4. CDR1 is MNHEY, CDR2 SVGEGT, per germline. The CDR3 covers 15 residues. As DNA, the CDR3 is TGTGCCAGCAGACCACTAGCGGGGGTCACAGATACGCAGTATTTT. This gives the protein CASRPLAGVTDTQYF.

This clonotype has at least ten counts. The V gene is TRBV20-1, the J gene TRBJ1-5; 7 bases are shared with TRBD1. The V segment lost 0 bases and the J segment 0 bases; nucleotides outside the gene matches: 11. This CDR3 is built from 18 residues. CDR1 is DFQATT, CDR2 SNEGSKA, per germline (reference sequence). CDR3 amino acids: CSARDVIRDSDSNQPQHF. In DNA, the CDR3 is TGCAGTGCTAGAGATGTTATCCGGGACAGTGATAGCAATCAGCCCCAGCATTTT.

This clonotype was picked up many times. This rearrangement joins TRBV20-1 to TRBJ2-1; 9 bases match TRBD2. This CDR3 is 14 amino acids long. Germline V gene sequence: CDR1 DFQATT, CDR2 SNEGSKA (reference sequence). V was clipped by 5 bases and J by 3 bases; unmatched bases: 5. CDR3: CSAYSGGDYNEQFF. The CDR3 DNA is TGCAGTGCTTATAGCGGGGGTGACTACAATGAGCAGTTCTTC.

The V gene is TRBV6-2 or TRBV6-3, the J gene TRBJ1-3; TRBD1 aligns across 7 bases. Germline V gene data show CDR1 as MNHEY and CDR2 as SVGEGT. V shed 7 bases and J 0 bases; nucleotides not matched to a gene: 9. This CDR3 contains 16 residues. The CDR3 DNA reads TGTGCCAGCAATACCATCGGACAGGACTCTGGAAACACCATATATTTT. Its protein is CASNTIGQDSGNTIYF.

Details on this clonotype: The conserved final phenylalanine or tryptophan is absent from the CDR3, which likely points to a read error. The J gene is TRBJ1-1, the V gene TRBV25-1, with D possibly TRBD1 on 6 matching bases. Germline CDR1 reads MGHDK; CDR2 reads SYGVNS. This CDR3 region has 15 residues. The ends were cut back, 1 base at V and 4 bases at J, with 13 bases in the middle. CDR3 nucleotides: TGTGCCAGCAGTGAATTCGGGGGCGCCTCCACTGAAGCTTTCCTT. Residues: CASSEFGGASTEAFL.

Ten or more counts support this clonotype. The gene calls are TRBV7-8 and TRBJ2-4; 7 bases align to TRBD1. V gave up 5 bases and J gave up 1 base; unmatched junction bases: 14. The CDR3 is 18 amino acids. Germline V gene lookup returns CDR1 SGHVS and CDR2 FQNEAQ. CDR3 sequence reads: CASSRHRVQGVAKNIQYF. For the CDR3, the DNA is TGTGCCAGCAGCCGCCACAGGGTTCAGGGGGTGGCCAAAAACATTCAGTACTTC.

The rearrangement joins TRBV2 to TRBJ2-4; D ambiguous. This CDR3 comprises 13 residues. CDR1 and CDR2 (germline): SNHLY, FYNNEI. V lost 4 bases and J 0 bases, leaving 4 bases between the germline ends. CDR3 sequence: CASSGVAKNIQYF. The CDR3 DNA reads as TGTGCCAGCAGTGGTGTAGCCAAAAACATTCAGTACTTC.

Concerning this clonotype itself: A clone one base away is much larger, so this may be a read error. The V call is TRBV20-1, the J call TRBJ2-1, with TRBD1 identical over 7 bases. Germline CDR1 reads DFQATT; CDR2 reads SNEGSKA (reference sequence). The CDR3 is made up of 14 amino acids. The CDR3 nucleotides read TGCAGCGCTGGTCCGGACAGGAAGGTCAATGAGCAGTTCTTC. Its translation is CSAGPDRKVNEQFF.

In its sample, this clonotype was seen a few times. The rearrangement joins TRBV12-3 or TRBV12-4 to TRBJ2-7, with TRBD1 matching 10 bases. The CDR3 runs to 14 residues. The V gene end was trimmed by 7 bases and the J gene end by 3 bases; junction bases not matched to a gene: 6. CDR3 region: CASTERTGGYEQYF. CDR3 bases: TGTGCCAGCACCGAACGGACAGGGGGCTACGAGCAGTACTTC.

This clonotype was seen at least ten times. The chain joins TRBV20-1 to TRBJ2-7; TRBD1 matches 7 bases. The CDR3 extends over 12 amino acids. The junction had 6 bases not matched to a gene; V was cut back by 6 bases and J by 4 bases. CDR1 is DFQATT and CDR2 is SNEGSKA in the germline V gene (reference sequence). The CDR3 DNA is TGCAGTGCCAAGGGACAGTCGTACGAGCAGTACTTC. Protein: CSAKGQSYEQYF.

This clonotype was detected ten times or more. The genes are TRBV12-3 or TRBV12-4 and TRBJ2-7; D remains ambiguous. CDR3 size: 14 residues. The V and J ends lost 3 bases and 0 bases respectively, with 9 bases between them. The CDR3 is CASSFFVSSYEQYF. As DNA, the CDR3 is TGTGCCAGCAGTTTTTTCGTCAGCTCCTACGAGCAGTACTTC.

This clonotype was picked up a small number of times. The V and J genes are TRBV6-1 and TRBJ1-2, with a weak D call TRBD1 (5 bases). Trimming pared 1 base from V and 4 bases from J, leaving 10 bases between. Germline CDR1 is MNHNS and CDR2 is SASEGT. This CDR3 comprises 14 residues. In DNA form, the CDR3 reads TGTGCCAGCAGTGAAGGGGACGGAGCCTATGGCTACACCTTC. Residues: CASSEGDGAYGYTF.

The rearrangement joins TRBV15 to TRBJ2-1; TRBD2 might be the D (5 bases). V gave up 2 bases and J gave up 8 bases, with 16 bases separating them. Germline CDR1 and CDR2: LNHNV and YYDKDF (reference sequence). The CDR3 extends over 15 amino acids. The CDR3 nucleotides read TGTGCCACCAGCAGACTGGCGGGCCCCTATGATGAGCAGTTCTTC. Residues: CATSRLAGPYDEQFF.